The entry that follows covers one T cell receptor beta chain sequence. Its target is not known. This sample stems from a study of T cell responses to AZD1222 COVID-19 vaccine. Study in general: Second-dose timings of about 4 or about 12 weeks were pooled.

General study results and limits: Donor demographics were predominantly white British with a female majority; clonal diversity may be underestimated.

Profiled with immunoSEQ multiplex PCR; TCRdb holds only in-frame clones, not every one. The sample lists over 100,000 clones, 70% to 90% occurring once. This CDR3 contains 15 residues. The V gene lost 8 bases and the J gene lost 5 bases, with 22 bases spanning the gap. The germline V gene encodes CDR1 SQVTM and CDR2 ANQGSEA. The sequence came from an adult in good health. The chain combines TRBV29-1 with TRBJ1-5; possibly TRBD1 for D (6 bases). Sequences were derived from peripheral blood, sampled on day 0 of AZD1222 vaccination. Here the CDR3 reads CSPPREDSQDQPQHF. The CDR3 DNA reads TGCAGCCCACCCCGGGAGGACAGCCAAGATCAGCCCCAGCATTTT.